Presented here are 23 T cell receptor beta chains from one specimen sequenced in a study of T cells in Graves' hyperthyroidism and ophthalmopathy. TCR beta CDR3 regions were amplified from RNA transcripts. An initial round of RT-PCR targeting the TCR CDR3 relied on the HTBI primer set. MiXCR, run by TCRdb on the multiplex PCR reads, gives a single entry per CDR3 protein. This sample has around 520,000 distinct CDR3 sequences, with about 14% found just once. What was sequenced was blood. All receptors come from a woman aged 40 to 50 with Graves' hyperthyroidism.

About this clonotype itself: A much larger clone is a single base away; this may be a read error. CDR3 sequence (DNA): TGCAGTGCCCTTGTGGCGAACAGAGGGACCGGGGAGCTGTTTTTT. The encoded protein is CSALVANRGTGELFF. This sequence joins TRBV20-1 and TRBJ2-2; D is perhaps TRBD2 (5 bases). This CDR3 has 15 amino acids. Germline loops: CDR1 DFQATT, CDR2 SNEGSKA (reference sequence). The V and J ends lost 6 bases and 5 bases respectively, with 19 bases between them.

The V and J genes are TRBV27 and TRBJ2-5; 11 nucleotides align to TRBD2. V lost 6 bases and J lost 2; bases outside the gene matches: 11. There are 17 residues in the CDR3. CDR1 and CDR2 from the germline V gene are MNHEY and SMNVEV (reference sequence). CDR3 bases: TGTGCCAGCAGGGGACCGACTAGCGGGATTCGTCAAGAGACCCAGTACTTC. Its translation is CASRGPTSGIRQETQYF.

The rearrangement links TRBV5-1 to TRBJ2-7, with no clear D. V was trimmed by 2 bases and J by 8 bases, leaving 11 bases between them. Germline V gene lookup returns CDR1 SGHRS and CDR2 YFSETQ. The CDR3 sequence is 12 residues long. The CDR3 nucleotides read TGCGCCAGCAGCTTCCGAGATGGACAGCAGTACTTC. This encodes CASSFRDGQQYF.

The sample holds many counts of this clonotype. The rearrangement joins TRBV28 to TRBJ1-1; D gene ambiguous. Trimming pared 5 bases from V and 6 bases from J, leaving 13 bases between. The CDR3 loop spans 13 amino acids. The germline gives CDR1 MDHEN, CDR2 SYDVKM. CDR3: CASSPPSYAEAFF. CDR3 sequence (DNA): TGTGCCAGCAGTCCCCCGAGTTATGCTGAAGCTTTCTTT.

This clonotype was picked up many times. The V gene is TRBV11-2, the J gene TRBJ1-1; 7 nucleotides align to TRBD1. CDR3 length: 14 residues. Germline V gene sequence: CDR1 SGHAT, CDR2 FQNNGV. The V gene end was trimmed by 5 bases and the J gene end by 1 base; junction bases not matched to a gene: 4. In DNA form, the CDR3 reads TGTGCCAGCAGCCGACAGGGTAAGAACACTGAAGCTTTCTTT. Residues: CASSRQGKNTEAFF. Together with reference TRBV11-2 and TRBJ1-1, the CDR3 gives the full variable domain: EAGVAQSPRYKIIEKRQSVAFWCNPISGHATLYWYQQILGQGPKLLIQFQNNGVVDDSQLPKDRFSAERLKGVDSTLKIQPAKLEDSAVYLCASSRQGKNTEAFFGQGTRLTVV.

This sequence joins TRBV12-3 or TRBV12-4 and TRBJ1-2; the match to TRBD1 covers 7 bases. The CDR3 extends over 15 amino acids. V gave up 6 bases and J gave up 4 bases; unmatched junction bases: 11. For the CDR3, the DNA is TGTGCCAGCAGACCTATCGGACAGGCTACCTATGGCTACACCTTC. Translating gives CASRPIGQATYGYTF.

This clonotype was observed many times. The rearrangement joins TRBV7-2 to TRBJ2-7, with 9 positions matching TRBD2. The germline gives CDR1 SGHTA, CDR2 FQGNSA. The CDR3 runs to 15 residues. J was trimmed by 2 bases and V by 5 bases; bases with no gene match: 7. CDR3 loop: CASSRGRLAAYEQYF. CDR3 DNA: TGTGCCAGCAGCCGCGGCAGACTAGCGGCCTACGAGCAGTACTTC.

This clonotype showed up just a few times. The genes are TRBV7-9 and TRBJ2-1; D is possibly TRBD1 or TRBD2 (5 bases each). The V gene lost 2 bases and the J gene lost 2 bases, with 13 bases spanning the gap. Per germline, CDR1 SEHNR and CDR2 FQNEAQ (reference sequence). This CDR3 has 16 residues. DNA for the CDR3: TGTGCCAGCAGCTTAATCCGGGACGGGACCTACAATGAGCAGTTCTTC. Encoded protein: CASSLIRDGTYNEQFF. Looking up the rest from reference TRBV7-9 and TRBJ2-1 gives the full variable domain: DTGVSQNPRHKITKRGQNVTFRCDPISEHNRLYWYRQTLGQGPEFLTYFQNEAQLEKSRLLSDRFSAERPKGSFSTLEIQRTEQGDSAMYLCASSLIRDGTYNEQFFGPGTRLTVL.

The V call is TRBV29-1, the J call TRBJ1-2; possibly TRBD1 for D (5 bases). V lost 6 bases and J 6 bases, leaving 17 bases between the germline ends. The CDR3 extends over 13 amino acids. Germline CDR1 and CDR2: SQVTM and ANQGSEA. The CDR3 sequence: CSVLPGNSNGYTF. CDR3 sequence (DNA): TGCAGCGTACTTCCAGGGAATTCAAATGGCTACACCTTC.

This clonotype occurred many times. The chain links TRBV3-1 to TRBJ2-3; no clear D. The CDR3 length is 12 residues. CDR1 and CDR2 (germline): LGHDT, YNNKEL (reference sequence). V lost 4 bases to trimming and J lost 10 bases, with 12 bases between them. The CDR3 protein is CASSPSPPSQYF. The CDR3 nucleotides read TGTGCCAGCAGCCCGTCTCCCCCTTCGCAGTATTTT.

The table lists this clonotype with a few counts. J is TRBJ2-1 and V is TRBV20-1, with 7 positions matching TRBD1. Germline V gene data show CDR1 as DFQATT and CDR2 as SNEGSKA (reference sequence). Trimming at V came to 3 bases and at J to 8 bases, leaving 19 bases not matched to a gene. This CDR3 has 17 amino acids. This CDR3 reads CSARGRGIVPQGDEQFF. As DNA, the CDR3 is TGCAGTGCTAGGGGACGGGGCATCGTCCCCCAGGGGGATGAGCAGTTCTTC.

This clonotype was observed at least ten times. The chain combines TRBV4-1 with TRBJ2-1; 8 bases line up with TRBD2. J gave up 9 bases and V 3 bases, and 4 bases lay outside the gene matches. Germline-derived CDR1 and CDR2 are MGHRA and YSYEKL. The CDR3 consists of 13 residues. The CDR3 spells CASSQLLAGEQFF. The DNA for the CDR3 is TGCGCCAGCAGCCAGCTTCTAGCGGGTGAGCAGTTCTTC.

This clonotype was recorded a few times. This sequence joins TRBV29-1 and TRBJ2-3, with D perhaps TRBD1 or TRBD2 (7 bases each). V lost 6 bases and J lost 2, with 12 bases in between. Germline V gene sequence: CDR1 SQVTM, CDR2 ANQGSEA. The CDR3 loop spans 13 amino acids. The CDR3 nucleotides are TGCAGCGTCTCAGGGGGGGTCACAGATACGCAGTATTTT. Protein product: CSVSGGVTDTQYF.

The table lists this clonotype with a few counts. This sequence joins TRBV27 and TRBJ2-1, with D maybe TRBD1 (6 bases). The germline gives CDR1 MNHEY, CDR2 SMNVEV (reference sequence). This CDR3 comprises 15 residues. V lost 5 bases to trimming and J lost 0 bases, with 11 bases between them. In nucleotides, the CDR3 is TGTGCCAGCAGTCTAGACAGGTTCTCCTACAATGAGCAGTTCTTC. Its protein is CASSLDRFSYNEQFF.

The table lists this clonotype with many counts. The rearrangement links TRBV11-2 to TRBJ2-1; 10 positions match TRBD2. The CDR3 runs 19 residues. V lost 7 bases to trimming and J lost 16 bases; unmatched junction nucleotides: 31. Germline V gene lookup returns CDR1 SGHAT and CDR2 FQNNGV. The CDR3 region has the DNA TGTGCCAGCACCCCGAATGATTTGGGTCTAGCGGGAGCTCCTACAATGACATTCTTC. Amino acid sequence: CASTPNDLGLAGAPTMTFF.

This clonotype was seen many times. CDR3 in amino acids: CASSFQLSYEQYF. The CDR3 nucleotides are TGTGCCAGCAGTTTCCAACTCTCCTACGAGCAGTACTTC. The chain couples TRBV12-3 or TRBV12-4 to TRBJ2-7; D call uncertain. V lost 3 bases and J 0 bases, leaving 6 bases between the germline ends. The CDR3 is 13 amino acids.

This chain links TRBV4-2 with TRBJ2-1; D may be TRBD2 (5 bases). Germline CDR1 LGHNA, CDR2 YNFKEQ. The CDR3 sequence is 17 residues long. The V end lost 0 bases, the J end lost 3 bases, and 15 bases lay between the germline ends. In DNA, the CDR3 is TGTGCCAGCAGCCAAGAGTCAGCCGGGGTTGGCTACAATGAGCAGTTCTTC. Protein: CASSQESAGVGYNEQFF.

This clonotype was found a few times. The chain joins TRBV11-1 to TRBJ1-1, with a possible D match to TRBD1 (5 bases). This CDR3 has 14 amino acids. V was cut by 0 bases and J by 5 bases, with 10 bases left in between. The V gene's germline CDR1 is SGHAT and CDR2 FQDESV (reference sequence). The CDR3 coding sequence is TGTGCCAGCAGCTTAGCCAGGGTTGGGACTGAAGCTTTCTTT. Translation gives CASSLARVGTEAFF.

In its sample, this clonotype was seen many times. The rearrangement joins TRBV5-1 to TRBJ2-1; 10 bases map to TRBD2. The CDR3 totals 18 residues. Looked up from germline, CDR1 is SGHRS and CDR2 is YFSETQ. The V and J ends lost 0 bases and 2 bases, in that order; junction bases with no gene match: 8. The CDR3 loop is CASSLAGASGSPYNEQFF. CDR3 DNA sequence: TGCGCCAGCAGCTTGGCCGGGGCTAGCGGGAGCCCCTACAATGAGCAGTTCTTC.

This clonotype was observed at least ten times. CDR3 sequence reads: CASKRHLPGNTIYF. The CDR3 nucleotides read TGTGCCAGCAAACGACACCTGCCTGGAAACACCATATATTTT. The chain employs TRBV28 and TRBJ1-3; D gene uncertain. With 7 bases removed from V and 2 bases from J, the gap between germline ends came to 12 bases. The CDR3 is made up of 14 amino acids. In germline, CDR1 is MDHEN, CDR2 SYDVKM.

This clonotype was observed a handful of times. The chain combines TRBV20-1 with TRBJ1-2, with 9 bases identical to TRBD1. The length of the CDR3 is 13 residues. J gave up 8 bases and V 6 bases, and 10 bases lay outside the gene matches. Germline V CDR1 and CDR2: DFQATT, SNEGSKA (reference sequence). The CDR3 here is CSAKTGGVGGYTF. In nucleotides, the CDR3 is TGCAGTGCGAAAACAGGGGGCGTGGGGGGCTACACCTTC.

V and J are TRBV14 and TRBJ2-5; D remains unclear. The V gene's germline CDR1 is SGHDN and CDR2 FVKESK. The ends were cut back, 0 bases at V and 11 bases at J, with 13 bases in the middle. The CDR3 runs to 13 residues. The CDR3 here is CASSQELLAVQYF. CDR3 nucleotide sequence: TGTGCCAGCAGCCAAGAGCTCTTGGCAGTTCAGTACTTC.

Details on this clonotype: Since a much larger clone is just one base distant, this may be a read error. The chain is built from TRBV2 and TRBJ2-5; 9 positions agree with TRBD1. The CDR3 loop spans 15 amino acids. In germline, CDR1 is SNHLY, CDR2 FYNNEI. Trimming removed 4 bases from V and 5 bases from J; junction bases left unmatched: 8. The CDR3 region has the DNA TGTGCCAGCAGTGGCCGACAGGGGGGTTGGGAGACCCAGTACTTC. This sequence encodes CASSGRQGGWETQYF.